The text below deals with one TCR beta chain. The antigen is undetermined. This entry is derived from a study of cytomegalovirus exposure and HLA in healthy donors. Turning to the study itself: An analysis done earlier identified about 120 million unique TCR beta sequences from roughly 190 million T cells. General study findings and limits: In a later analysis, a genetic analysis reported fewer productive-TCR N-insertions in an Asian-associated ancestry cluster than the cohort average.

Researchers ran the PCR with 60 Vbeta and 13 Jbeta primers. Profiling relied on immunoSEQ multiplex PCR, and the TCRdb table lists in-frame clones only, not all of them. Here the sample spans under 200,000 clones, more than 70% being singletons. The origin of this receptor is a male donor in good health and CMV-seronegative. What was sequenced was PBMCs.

CDR3 sequence (DNA): TGTGCCAGCAGCCTCGAGGGTACCGGGGAGCTGTTTTTT. Protein: CASSLEGTGELFF. This rearrangement joins TRBV2 to TRBJ2-2, with TRBD2 as a possible D gene (5 bases). Germline assignment: CDR1 SNHLY and CDR2 FYNNEI. This CDR3 contains 13 residues. V lost 6 bases to trimming and J lost 5 bases, with 10 bases between them.